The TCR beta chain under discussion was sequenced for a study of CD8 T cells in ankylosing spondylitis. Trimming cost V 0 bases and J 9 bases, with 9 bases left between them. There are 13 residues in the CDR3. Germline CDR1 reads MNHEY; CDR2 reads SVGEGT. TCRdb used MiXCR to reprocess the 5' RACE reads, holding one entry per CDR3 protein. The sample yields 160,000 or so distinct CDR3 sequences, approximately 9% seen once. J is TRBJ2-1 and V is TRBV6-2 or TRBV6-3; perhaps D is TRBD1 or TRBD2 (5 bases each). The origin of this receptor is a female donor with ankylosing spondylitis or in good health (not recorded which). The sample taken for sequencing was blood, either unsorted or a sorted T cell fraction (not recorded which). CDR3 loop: CASSYSVRGEQFF. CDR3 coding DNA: TGTGCCAGCAGTTACTCGGTGAGGGGTGAGCAGTTCTTC.